A single sample is the source of the 22 T cell receptor beta chains below, sequenced in a study of shared clonotypes between healthy human individuals. Clones were read by immunoSEQ multiplex PCR, and TCRdb kept only the in-frame ones, dropping some. The profile covers about 2,200,000 clones, with about 93% appearing a single time and around 1.7% taken by the ten largest. Naive CD8 cells were CD45RO-negative, positively selected for CCR7, excluding terminally differentiated effector memory CD45RA+ cells. Sequencing input: naive CD8+ T cells from PBMCs. These TCRs come from a man aged 18 to 35 in good health. Some clones in this sample may be carry-over from other donors' samples.

This clone was picked up one time. The chain employs TRBV5-4 and TRBJ2-1, with 15 bases that match TRBD2. Losses at the gene ends were 4 bases for V and 10 bases for J; bases not matched to a gene: 6. The V gene's germline CDR1 is SGHNT and CDR2 YYREEE (reference sequence). The CDR3 sequence is 15 residues long. CDR3 nucleotide sequence: TGTGCCAGCAGCCCCCCAGGACTAGCGGGAGGGGAGCAGTTCTTC. Translated, it gives CASSPPGLAGGEQFF.

This clone was seen a few times. This rearrangement joins TRBV7-3 to TRBJ2-2; 7 nucleotides align to TRBD1. CDR1 and CDR2 (germline): SGHTA, FQGTGA. V gave up 4 bases and J gave up 6 bases; unmatched junction bases: 8. The CDR3 loop spans 15 amino acids. The CDR3 sequence is CASSSTGRSAGELFF. The DNA for the CDR3 is TGTGCCAGCAGCTCGACAGGGCGTTCGGCCGGGGAGCTGTTTTTT.

The chain links TRBV4-2 to TRBJ2-3; TRBD2 matches at 11 bases. This CDR3 has 18 residues. The germline V gene has CDR1 LGHNA and CDR2 YNFKEQ. Trimming took 1 base from V and 2 from J; bases not matched to a gene: 8. CDR3 DNA: TGTGCCAGCAGCCAAGTAATGAGACTAGCGGGGACCACAGATACGCAGTATTTT. Translation: CASSQVMRLAGTTDTQYF.

This clone was picked up one time. The V and J genes are TRBV27 and TRBJ2-3, with a weak D call TRBD2 (6 bases). Trimming removed 4 bases from V and 4 bases from J, with 9 bases in between. Germline assignment: CDR1 MNHEY and CDR2 SMNVEV (reference sequence). CDR3 size: 13 residues. CDR3 loop: CASSYGEADTQYF. The CDR3 DNA reads TGTGCCAGCAGTTACGGGGAGGCAGATACGCAGTATTTT.

The V and J genes are TRBV5-4 and TRBJ2-5, with D unresolved. The end of the DNA fits TRBJ2-7 better, so the J call may be wrong. Germline loops: CDR1 SGHNT, CDR2 YYREEE (reference sequence). The CDR3 has 14 amino acids. In DNA, the CDR3 is TGTGCCAGCAGCATTCTCGACGGAACCTACGAGCAGTACTTC. This translates into CASSILDGTYEQYF.

For this clone: Additional DNA sequences in this sample encode the identical CDR3. V gene TRBV6-1 combines with J gene TRBJ2-7, with D perhaps matching TRBD1 (5 bases). Trimming shortened V by 4 bases and J by 2 bases, and 9 bases separated the two germline ends. This CDR3 spans 13 amino acids. Germline lookup yields CDR1 MNHNS and CDR2 SASEGT. CDR3 sequence (DNA): TGTGCCAGCAGTGCGGCAGGGACCTACGAGCAGTACTTC. Residues: CASSAAGTYEQYF.

This clone was counted a few times. This sequence joins TRBV29-1 and TRBJ1-2; D is undetermined. Germline V gene data show CDR1 as SQVTM and CDR2 as ANQGSEA. The CDR3 length is 13 residues. Trimming stripped 4 bases from V and 0 bases from J, with 9 bases between. The CDR3 region has the DNA TGCAGCGTTGGGAGCGAAGCTAACTATGGCTACACCTTC. Encoded protein: CSVGSEANYGYTF.

This clone came up a few times. V is TRBV10-1 and J is TRBJ1-5, with D unclear. Trimming cost V 5 bases and J 0 bases, with 8 bases left between them. The CDR3 is 14 amino acids. Germline values: CDR1 WNHNN, CDR2 SYGVQD (reference sequence). The CDR3 bases are TGCGCCAGCAGTCCAGCGCATAGCAATCAGCCCCAGCATTTT. Translated: CASSPAHSNQPQHF.

On this clone itself: Within the sample, other DNA sequences also encode this same CDR3. The CDR3 is CASSYDSGSYEQYF. In DNA form, the CDR3 reads TGTGCCAGCAGTTACGATAGCGGGTCCTACGAGCAGTACTTC. The rearrangement joins TRBV6-5 to TRBJ2-7; the match to TRBD2 covers 7 bases. This CDR3 comprises 14 residues. J lost 1 base, V lost 2 bases, and 2 bases had no gene match. CDR1 is MNHEY and CDR2 is SVGAGI in the germline V gene.

The V call is TRBV6-5, the J call TRBJ1-1; the D is unclear. V lost 3 bases, J lost 1 base, and 12 bases lay in between. This CDR3 is 15 amino acids long. Germline lookup yields CDR1 MNHEY and CDR2 SVGAGI. The CDR3 coding sequence is TGTGCCAGCAGTTATAATATGGACGGGAACACTGAAGCTTTCTTT. As protein: CASSYNMDGNTEAFF.

The gene calls are TRBV9 and TRBJ2-2; D perhaps matches TRBD2 (5 bases). CDR3 size: 13 residues. Germline loops: CDR1 SGDLS, CDR2 YYNGEE. Trimming took off 3 bases at V and 6 bases at J, with 9 bases between the two ends. The CDR3 reads CASSARRAGELFF. CDR3 in DNA: TGTGCCAGCAGCGCCCGGCGGGCCGGGGAGCTGTTTTTT.

The rearrangement links TRBV9 to TRBJ2-3; no firm D call. Looked up from germline, CDR1 is SGDLS and CDR2 is YYNGEE. With 4 bases removed from V and 10 bases from J, the gap between germline ends came to 16 bases. This CDR3 is built from 13 residues. CDR3 sequence: CASSPPGPGAQYF. The CDR3 nucleotides read TGTGCCAGCAGCCCTCCGGGCCCCGGAGCGCAGTATTTT.

The chain is built from TRBV6-6 and TRBJ1-1, with D unresolved. Trimming removed 6 bases from V and 10 bases from J, with 15 bases in between. This CDR3 spans 12 amino acids. Per the germline V gene, CDR1 is MNHNY and CDR2 is SVGAGI (reference sequence). The CDR3 coding sequence is TGTGCCAGCAGCTCCTCGTCGCCCGCAGCTTTCTTT. Translation gives CASSSSSPAAFF.

The chain is built from TRBV7-8 and TRBJ2-7, with a tentative D call TRBD2 (5 bases). Germline V gives CDR1 SGHVS, CDR2 FQNEAQ. The V gene lost 1 base and the J gene lost 1 base, with 8 bases spanning the gap. CDR3 length: 14 residues. Here the CDR3 reads CASSLGTRSYEQYF. In DNA, the CDR3 is TGTGCCAGCAGCTTAGGAACTAGGTCCTACGAGCAGTACTTC.

This rearrangement joins TRBV28 to TRBJ2-5; D gene uncertain. Per the germline V gene, CDR1 is MDHEN and CDR2 is SYDVKM. This CDR3 contains 13 residues. V lost 5 bases and J 9 bases, leaving 16 bases between the germline ends. The CDR3 DNA sequence: TGTGCCAGCAGTGTACCCCTCTCTGGGGCCCAGTACTTC. It specifies CASSVPLSGAQYF.

The rearrangement uses TRBV5-1 and TRBJ2-2, with D unresolved. The CDR3 has 12 residues. Germline CDR1 and CDR2: SGHRS and YFSETQ. V shed 2 bases and J shed 6 bases, with 5 bases lying between them. CDR3 bases: TGCGCCAGCAGCTTCCGAGCCGGGGAGCTGTTTTTT. This translates into CASSFRAGELFF.

Of note for this clone: The same CDR3 also results from other DNA sequences found in this sample. This chain links TRBV4-1 with TRBJ2-1, with D maybe TRBD1 (5 bases). Germline V gene lookup returns CDR1 MGHRA and CDR2 YSYEKL. CDR3 length: 16 residues. Trimming pared 0 bases from V and 0 bases from J, leaving 9 bases between. The chain's CDR3 is CASSQEWGNSYNEQFF. The CDR3 region has the DNA TGCGCCAGCAGCCAAGAGTGGGGCAACTCCTACAATGAGCAGTTCTTC.

The J gene is TRBJ2-7, the V gene TRBV6-1; 8 nucleotides agree with TRBD2. The CDR3 sequence is 14 residues long. CDR1 and CDR2 (germline): MNHNS, SASEGT. The V segment lost 3 bases and the J segment 5 bases; nucleotides outside the gene matches: 6. The CDR3 sequence is CASSEVRGGNEQYF. DNA of the CDR3: TGTGCCAGCAGTGAGGTTCGGGGGGGAAACGAGCAGTACTTC.

This chain connects TRBV6-1 to TRBJ1-2; 8 positions agree with TRBD1. This CDR3 contains 16 residues. Germline CDR1 and CDR2: MNHNS and SASEGT. Unmatched junction bases numbered 9, after V lost 2 bases and J lost 4 bases. This chain's CDR3 is CASSERSGGAFYGYTF. The CDR3 DNA sequence: TGTGCCAGCAGTGAAAGGTCAGGGGGCGCTTTCTATGGCTACACCTTC.

The chain employs TRBV6-1 and TRBJ2-2; tentative D call: TRBD1 (5 bases). V lost 7 bases, J lost 6 bases, and 15 bases lay in between. This CDR3 is 14 amino acids long. CDR1 is MNHNS and CDR2 is SASEGT in the germline V gene. The CDR3 sequence is CASIGKGWSGELFF. The DNA for the CDR3 is TGTGCCAGCATTGGAAAGGGGTGGTCCGGGGAGCTGTTTTTT.

This chain connects TRBV29-1 to TRBJ2-4; D possibly matches TRBD1 or TRBD2 (5 bases each). The CDR3 extends over 18 amino acids. Germline CDR1 SQVTM, CDR2 ANQGSEA. CDR3 protein: CSLPGPPKLLLAKNIQYF. CDR3 DNA sequence: TGCAGTCTACCGGGACCCCCAAAGCTGCTACTAGCCAAAAACATTCAGTACTTC.

The J gene is TRBJ2-7, the V gene TRBV4-3; maybe TRBD2 (6 bases). The CDR3 contains 15 residues. Germline CDR1 is LGHNA and CDR2 is YSLEER. The V gene lost 1 base and the J gene lost 4 bases, with 14 bases spanning the gap. In nucleotides, the CDR3 is TGCGCCAGCAGCCAAGCCGTCGGGAGCGGGTACGAGCAGTACTTC. This gives the protein CASSQAVGSGYEQYF.